The source of this TCR beta chain is a study of T cells expressing NK-cell markers (dated by TCRdb to about 2020). A note on the overall study: Three sorted T-cell subsets (CD3+CD56+NKG2C+, CD3+CD56+NKG2C- and CD3+CD56-NKG2C+) from fewer than 10 donors had their TCR beta-chain repertoires profiled. Libraries were sequenced as 2 x 150 bp reads on Illumina HiSeq 2000/2500, MiSeq or NextSeq. Among the eight sequenced donors, seven were HCMV-seropositive and one was HCMV-seronegative. All eight donors whose samples were sequenced were randomly selected healthy volunteers, three of them men and five women.

A commercial ELISA kit detecting HCMV-specific IgG in serum was used to determine HCMV serostatus. Peripheral blood mononuclear cells were isolated from blood by Ficoll density gradient centrifugation. Sequenced on an Illumina HiSeq 2000. 5'RACE template switching, by which a universal primer site and unique molecular identifiers were added, was used to make TCR beta cDNA libraries. Priming for cDNA synthesis came from the TCR beta constant segment, and two successive PCR amplification steps followed. As for the original processing: MIGEC was used to demultiplex reads and group the reads by UMI, and MiTCR was used to assemble and quantify clonotypes. To exclude erroneous sequences, any TCR cDNA sequence not supported by at least two reads was discarded. The tcR package was used for downstream repertoire analysis, and clonotypes were matched between fractions using CDR3 nucleotide sequence together with V segment. Antigen specificity was annotated against VDJdb with VDJmatch, allowing one amino acid substitution in CDR3. After TCRdb reprocessed the reads, each CDR3 protein sequence was kept as one row, without DNA. None of the V and J calls come from the authors' own analysis; TCRdb made them. This sample's table contains about 260,000 distinct CDR3 sequences. Of the sample, about 0.39% is held by the ten largest clones.

What the study reported, not specific to this receptor: Those dominant clonotypes were again the most abundant among CD3+CD56-NKG2C+ cells in several donors, at about 25-65%. In six donors, the dominant CD3+CD56+NKG2C+ clonotypes were among the top 10 CD8+ clonotypes and accounted for roughly 1.0-7.5% of CD8+ T cells. It remained unclear whether the expanded NKG2C-expressing T cell clones were specific for HCMV antigens.

The CDR3 goes from the cysteine to the phenylalanine over 14 residues. No DNA appears here. A word on this clonotype: Its cognate antigen has yet to be identified.

The source material was blood T cells: a sorted CD56 or NKG2C T cell subset, CD4+ or CD8+ T cells, or bulk PBMC T cells (not recorded which). The V and J genes are TRBV12-3 or TRBV12-4 and TRBJ2-1; without DNA, the TCRdb call of TRBD1 cannot be checked. The TCR was taken from a man between 18 and 29 years old in good health. Donor details come from another sample of the same person, matched by shared clones. The CDR3 region has the sequence CASSLQGGDNEQFF.